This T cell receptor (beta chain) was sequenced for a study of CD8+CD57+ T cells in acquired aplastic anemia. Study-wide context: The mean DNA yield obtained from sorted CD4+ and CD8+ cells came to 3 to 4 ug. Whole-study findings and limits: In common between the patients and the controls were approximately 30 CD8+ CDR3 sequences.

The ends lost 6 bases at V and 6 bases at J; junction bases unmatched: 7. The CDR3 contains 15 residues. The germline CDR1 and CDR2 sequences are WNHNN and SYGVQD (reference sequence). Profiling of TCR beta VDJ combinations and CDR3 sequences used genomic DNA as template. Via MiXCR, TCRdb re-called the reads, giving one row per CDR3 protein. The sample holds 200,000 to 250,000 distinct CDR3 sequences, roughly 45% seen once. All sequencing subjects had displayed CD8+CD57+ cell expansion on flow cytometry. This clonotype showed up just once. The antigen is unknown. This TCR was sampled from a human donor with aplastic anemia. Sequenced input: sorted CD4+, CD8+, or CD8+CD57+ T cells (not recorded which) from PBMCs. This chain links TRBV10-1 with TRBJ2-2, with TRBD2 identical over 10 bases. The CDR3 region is CASSMLAGEPGELFF. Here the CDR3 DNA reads TGCGCCAGCAGCATGCTAGCGGGGGAGCCCGGGGAGCTGTTTTTT.